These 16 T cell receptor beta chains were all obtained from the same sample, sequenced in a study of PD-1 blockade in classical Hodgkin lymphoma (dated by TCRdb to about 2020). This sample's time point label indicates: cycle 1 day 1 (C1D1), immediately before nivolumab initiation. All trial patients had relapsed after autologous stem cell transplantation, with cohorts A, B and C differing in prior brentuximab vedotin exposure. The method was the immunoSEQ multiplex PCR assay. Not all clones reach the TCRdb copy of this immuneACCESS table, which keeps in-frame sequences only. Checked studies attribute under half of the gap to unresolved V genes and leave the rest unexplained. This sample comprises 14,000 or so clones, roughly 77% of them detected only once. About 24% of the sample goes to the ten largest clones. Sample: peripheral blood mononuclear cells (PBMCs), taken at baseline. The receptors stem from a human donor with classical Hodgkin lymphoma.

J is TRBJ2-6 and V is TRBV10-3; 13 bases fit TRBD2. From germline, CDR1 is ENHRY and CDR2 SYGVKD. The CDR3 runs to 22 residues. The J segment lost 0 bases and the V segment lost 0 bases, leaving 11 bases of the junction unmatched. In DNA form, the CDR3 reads TGTGCCATCAGTGAGTCGGACACTAGCGGGGGGGCTGCTGGCTCTGGGGCCAACGTCCTGACTTTC. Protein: CAISESDTSGGAAGSGANVLTF.

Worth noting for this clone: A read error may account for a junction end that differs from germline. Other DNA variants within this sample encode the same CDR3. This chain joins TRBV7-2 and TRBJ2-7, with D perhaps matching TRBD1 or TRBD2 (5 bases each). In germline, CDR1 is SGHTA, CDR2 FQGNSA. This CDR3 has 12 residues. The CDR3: CASSSGPGEQYF. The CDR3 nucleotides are TGCGCCAGCAGCTCGGGACCGGGGGAGCAGTACTTC. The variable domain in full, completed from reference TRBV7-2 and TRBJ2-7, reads GAGVSQSPSNKVTEKGKDVELRCDPISGHTALYWYRQSLGQGLEFLIYFQGNSAPDKSGLPSDRFSAERTGGSVSTLTIQRTQQEDSAVYLCASSSGPGEQYFGPGTRLTVT.

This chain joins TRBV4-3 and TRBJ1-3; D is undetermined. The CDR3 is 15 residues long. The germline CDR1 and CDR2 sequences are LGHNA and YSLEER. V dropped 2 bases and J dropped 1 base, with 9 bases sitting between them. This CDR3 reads CASSQLRASGNTIYF. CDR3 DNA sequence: TGCGCCAGCAGCCAACTGAGGGCTTCTGGAAACACCATATATTTT.

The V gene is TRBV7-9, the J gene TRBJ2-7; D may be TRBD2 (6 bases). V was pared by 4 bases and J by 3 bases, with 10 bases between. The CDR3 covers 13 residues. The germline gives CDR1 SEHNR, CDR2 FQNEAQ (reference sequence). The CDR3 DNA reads TGTGCCAGCAGCTCCTGGGGGGTCTACGAGCAGTACTTC. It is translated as CASSSWGVYEQYF.

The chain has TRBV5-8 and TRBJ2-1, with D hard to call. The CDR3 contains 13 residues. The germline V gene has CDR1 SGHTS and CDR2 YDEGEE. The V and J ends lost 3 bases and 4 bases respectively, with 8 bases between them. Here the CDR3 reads CASSSTRYNEQFF. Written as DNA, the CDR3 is TGTGCCAGCAGCTCCACGCGATACAATGAGCAGTTCTTC.

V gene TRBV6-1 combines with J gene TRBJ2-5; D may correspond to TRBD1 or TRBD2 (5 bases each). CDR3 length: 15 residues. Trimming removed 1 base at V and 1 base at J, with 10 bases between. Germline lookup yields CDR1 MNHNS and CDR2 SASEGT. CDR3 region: CASSEGWGIQETQYF. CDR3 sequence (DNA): TGTGCCAGCAGTGAAGGGTGGGGGATCCAAGAGACCCAGTACTTC.

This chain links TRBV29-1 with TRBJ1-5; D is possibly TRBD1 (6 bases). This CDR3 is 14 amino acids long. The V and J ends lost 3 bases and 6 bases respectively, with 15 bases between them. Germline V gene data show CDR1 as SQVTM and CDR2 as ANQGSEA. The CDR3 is CSVDVGGAGQPQHF. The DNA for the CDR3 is TGCAGCGTTGACGTTGGGGGGGCGGGTCAGCCCCAGCATTTT. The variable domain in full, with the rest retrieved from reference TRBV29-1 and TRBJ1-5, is SAVISQKPSRDICQRGTSLTIQCQVDSQVTMMFWYRQQPGQSLTLIATANQGSEATYESGFVIDKFPISRPNLTFSTLTVSNMSPEDSSIYLCSVDVGGAGQPQHFGDGTRLSIL.

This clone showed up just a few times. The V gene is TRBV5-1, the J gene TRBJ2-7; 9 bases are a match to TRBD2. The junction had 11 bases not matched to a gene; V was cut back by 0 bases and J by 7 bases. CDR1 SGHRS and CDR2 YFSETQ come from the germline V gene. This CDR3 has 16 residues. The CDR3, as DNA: TGCGCCAGCAGCTTGGGAACTGCGGGGGGGCAGGGAGAGCAGTACTTC. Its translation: CASSLGTAGGQGEQYF.

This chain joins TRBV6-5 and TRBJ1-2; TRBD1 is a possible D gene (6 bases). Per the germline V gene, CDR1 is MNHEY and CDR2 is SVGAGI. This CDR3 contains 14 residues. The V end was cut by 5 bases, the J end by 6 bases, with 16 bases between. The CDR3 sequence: CASSIQGGGDGYTF. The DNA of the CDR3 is TGTGCCAGCAGTATACAAGGGGGGGGAGATGGCTACACCTTC.

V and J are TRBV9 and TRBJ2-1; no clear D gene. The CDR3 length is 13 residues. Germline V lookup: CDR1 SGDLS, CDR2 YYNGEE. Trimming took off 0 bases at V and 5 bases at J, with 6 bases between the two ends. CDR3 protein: CASSVGINNEQFF. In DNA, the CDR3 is TGTGCCAGCAGCGTAGGAATAAACAATGAGCAGTTCTTC.

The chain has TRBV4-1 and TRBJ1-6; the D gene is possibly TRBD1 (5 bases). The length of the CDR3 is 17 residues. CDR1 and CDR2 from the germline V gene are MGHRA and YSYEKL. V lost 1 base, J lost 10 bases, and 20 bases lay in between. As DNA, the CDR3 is TGCGCCAGCAGCCAAGGGCTTTTGGGCAGGGTAAGATCACCCCTCCACTTT. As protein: CASSQGLLGRVRSPLHF.

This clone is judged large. CDR3 in amino acids: CASSQDVGPMTANEKLFF. Written as DNA, the CDR3 is TGTGCCAGCAGCCAAGATGTGGGGCCCATGACGGCTAATGAAAAACTGTTTTTT. The chain employs TRBV14 and TRBJ1-4; TRBD1 is a possible D gene (5 bases). Germline CDR1 and CDR2: SGHDN and FVKESK. The V and J ends lost 0 bases and 3 bases respectively, with 17 bases between them. The CDR3 runs to 18 residues.

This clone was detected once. The CDR3 sequence is CASTPEGRGAEIYEQYF. The CDR3 nucleotides read TGTGCCAGCACCCCAGAGGGTCGGGGGGCGGAAATCTACGAGCAGTACTTC. The chain links TRBV7-2 to TRBJ2-7, with D possibly matching TRBD2 (7 bases). Trimming removed 7 bases at V and 3 bases at J, with 25 bases between. Germline loops: CDR1 SGHTA, CDR2 FQGNSA. The CDR3 length is 17 residues.

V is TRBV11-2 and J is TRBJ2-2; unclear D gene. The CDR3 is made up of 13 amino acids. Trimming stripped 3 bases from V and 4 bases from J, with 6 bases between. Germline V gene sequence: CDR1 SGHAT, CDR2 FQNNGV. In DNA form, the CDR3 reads TGTGCCAGCAGCTTCATCCCCACCGGGGAGCTGTTTTTT. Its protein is CASSFIPTGELFF. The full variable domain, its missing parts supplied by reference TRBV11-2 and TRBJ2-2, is EAGVAQSPRYKIIEKRQSVAFWCNPISGHATLYWYQQILGQGPKLLIQFQNNGVVDDSQLPKDRFSAERLKGVDSTLKIQPAKLEDSAVYLCASSFIPTGELFFGEGSRLTVL.

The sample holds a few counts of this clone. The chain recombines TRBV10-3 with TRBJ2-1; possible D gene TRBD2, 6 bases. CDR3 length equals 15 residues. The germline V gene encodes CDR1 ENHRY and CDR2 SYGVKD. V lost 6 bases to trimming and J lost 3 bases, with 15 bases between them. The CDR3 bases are TGTGCCATCAGCGGGCGTGGCGGGGACTACAATGAGCAGTTCTTC. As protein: CAISGRGGDYNEQFF.

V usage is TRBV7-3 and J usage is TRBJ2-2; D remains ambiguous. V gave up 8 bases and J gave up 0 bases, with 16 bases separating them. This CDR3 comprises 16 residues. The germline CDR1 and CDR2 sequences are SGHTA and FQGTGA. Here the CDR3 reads CASGRAAGSNTGELFF. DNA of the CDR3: TGTGCCAGCGGAAGGGCGGCAGGATCGAACACCGGGGAGCTGTTTTTT.